These T cell receptor beta chains were read from a single sample in a study of shared clonotypes between healthy human individuals. TCRdb's table, derived via immunoSEQ multiplex PCR, lists solely in-frame clones and lacks some. The sample has roughly 1 million clones; around 76% are singletons. The specimen sequenced was memory CD4+ T cells sorted from blood. These receptors all come from a young man in good health. Each CDR3 is given with its conserved first and last residue.

j_call v_call cdr3_aa
TRBJ1-1 TRBV18 CASSPQMNTEAFF
TRBJ1-3 TRBV10-3 CAISGGQISGNTIYF
TRBJ2-5 TRBV10-3 CAISERGGKETQYF
TRBJ1-2 TRBV7-9 CASSSTGQWGRDGYTF
TRBJ1-6 TRBV6-4 CASSPTGTGNSPLHF
TRBJ2-1 TRBV5-4 CASSRTTSGAYNEQFF
TRBJ2-3 TRBV9 CASSVEDGRGTDTQYF
TRBJ1-6 TRBV19 CACRALTDNSPLHF
TRBJ2-1 TRBV2 CASSEEGGFYNEQFF
TRBJ1-4 TRBV10-3 CAISESRDNLNEKLFF
TRBJ1-3 TRBV5-4 CASSLAWGGQGNTIYF
TRBJ2-5 TRBV6-1 CASSVKRRETQYF
TRBJ2-2 TRBV18 CASSPRSSGLADTGELFF
TRBJ1-5 TRBV5-4 CASSLARKGPGCNQPQHF
TRBJ2-7 TRBV4-1 CASSQGVFSNEQYF
TRBJ1-3 TRBV28 CASTGRHTISGNTIYF
TRBJ1-4 TRBV15 CATSREGLEKLFF
TRBJ2-7 TRBV18 CASSELTGGYEQYF
TRBJ1-5 TRBV10-3 CAISGGDNQPQHF
TRBJ2-6 TRBV30 CAWDRLRANVLTF
TRBJ2-2 TRBV6-5 CASSLGEHGYTGELFF
TRBJ2-5 TRBV19 CASSIYGRGAVNQETQYF
TRBJ2-1 TRBV7-9 CASSLPTGTYNEQFF
TRBJ2-4 TRBV10-2 CASSLGTEVAKNIQYF
TRBJ1-2 TRBV7-3 CASSLWDRADGYTF